This TCR beta chain is drawn from a study of blood T cell repertoires in COVID-19. Produced via immunoSEQ multiplex PCR; TCRdb's table is partial and in-frame only. The sample gives some 41,000 clones, 65% to 85% of which show up once; 7% to 10% is in the top ten. This CDR3 has 14 residues. Germline V gene data show CDR1 as SGHTA and CDR2 as FQGNSA. J was trimmed by 5 bases and V by 4 bases; bases with no gene match: 5. What was sequenced was peripheral blood. The chain is built from TRBV7-2 and TRBJ1-2; 9 bases are shared with TRBD1. This TCR came from an elderly man in a cohort sampled during active COVID-19. The CDR3 nucleotides read TGTGCCAGCAGCTCGGGACAGGGACAGTATGGCTACACCTTC. Encoded protein: CASSSGQGQYGYTF.